This TCR beta chain was identified in a study of blood T cell repertoires in COVID-19. Study-level information: COVID-19 samples collected from the United States, Italy and Spain covered acute and convalescent phases. Sources were T cells, B-cell-depleted T cells, or PBMCs; the material itself was cDNA or gDNA.

Germline V gene data show CDR1 as MGHRA and CDR2 as YSYEKL. V lost 1 base and J lost 1, with 7 bases in between. This CDR3 spans 14 amino acids. Authors' methods: Amplification of reference gene primers was used by the study to estimate nucleated cell counts. Sequencing was performed with immunoSEQ multiplex PCR; in TCRdb, only in-frame clones are kept and a portion is missing. D and trimming were read from the DNA, whereas the V and J calls and clone size are those reported in that table. The sample lists under 150,000 clones; around four fifths were seen once. The specimen was peripheral blood. The receptor comes from a woman between 40 and 50 years old with active or convalescent COVID-19. This rearrangement joins TRBV4-1 to TRBJ1-1; D unclear. Here the CDR3 reads CASSQAVGNTEAFF. CDR3 coding DNA: TGCGCCAGCAGCCAAGCCGTCGGGAACACTGAAGCTTTCTTT.